The 18 T cell receptor beta chains given below trace back to one sample, sequenced in a study of T cell changes during pregnancy in multiple sclerosis. The repertoire was sequenced with immunoSEQ multiplex PCR; TCRdb's copy has only in-frame clones and lacks some. The sample records approximately 70,000 clones, about 91% being singletons. The material was peripheral blood, obtained in the first trimester of pregnancy. The origin of the receptors is a female donor with multiple sclerosis, enrolled in a pregnancy study.

The gene calls are TRBV19 and TRBJ1-5; 9 bases match TRBD1. The germline V gene encodes CDR1 LNHDA and CDR2 SQIVND (reference sequence). The CDR3 spans 14 residues. V dropped 7 bases and J dropped 1; count of bases not matched to a gene: 2. DNA of the CDR3: TGTGCCAGTAAGGGACAGGGAAGCAATCAGCCCCAGCATTTT. Its protein is CASKGQGSNQPQHF.

The V gene is TRBV5-8, the J gene TRBJ1-5; a weak D match, TRBD1 (6 bases). Trimming cost V 10 bases and J 3 bases, with 17 bases left between them. Germline loops: CDR1 SGHTS, CDR2 YDEGEE. The CDR3 is 14 residues long. CDR3 in DNA: TGTGCCGCTACGCCAGGGGCTTCCAATCAGCCCCAGCATTTT. Encoded protein: CAATPGASNQPQHF. The variable domain in full, with the rest retrieved from reference TRBV5-8 and TRBJ1-5, is EAGVTQSPTHLIKTRGQQATLRCSPISGHTSVYWYQQALGLGLQFLLWYDEGEERNRGNFPPRFSGRQFPNYSSELNVNALELEDSALYLCAATPGASNQPQHFGDGTRLSIL.

The V call is TRBV27, the J call TRBJ2-5; 12 bases line up with TRBD2. The DNA end lines up better with TRBJ2-7; the J call may be wrong. The CDR3 has 16 amino acids. Germline CDR1 and CDR2: MNHEY and SMNVEV (reference sequence). The CDR3 region is CASSVRLAGVGNEQYF. In DNA form, the CDR3 reads TGTGCCAGCAGTGTCAGACTAGCGGGAGTAGGCAACGAGCAGTACTTC.

The chain combines TRBV2 with TRBJ2-1; 9 bases agree with TRBD1. Germline V CDR1 and CDR2: SNHLY, FYNNEI. The CDR3 runs to 10 residues. V gave up 6 bases and J gave up 14 bases; unmatched junction bases: 2. This CDR3 reads CASRGQGEFF. The DNA for the CDR3 is TGTGCCAGCAGGGGACAGGGTGAGTTCTTC.

This chain joins TRBV19 and TRBJ1-1, with D maybe TRBD1 (5 bases). Germline V lookup: CDR1 LNHDA, CDR2 SQIVND (reference sequence). The CDR3 is 14 residues long. V lost 3 bases and J 6 bases, leaving 14 bases between the germline ends. The CDR3 DNA reads TGTGCCAGTAGTATTCACAGGTTTAACTCTGAAGCTTTCTTT. Translation: CASSIHRFNSEAFF.

The CDR3, as DNA: TGTGCCAGCAGTTTGCTAGCGGGAGTGTACAATGAGCAGTTCTTC. It yields the protein CASSLLAGVYNEQFF. The rearrangement uses TRBV27 and TRBJ2-1, with 10 bases lining up with TRBD2. In germline, CDR1 is MNHEY, CDR2 SMNVEV (reference sequence). The CDR3 has 15 amino acids. The trim removed 3 bases at V and 4 bases at J, leaving 3 bases unmatched.

The chain combines TRBV2 with TRBJ2-7; 11 nucleotides agree with TRBD2. Germline trimming cut 2 bases from V and 5 bases from J; bases unmatched to any gene: 8. CDR1 and CDR2 from the germline V gene are SNHLY and FYNNEI. The CDR3 is 16 residues long. CDR3 sequence reads: CASSERIAGGLDEQYF. The DNA for the CDR3 is TGTGCCAGCAGTGAAAGGATAGCGGGAGGGCTCGACGAGCAGTACTTC.

J is TRBJ1-5 and V is TRBV4-2; weak D call: TRBD1 (5 bases). Trimming shortened V by 1 base and J by 3 bases, and 13 bases separated the two germline ends. CDR1 LGHNA and CDR2 YNFKEQ come from the germline V gene. The CDR3 has 16 amino acids. CDR3: CASSQAAGGYNQPQHF. In DNA form, the CDR3 reads TGTGCCAGCAGCCAAGCGGCGGGGGGTTACAATCAGCCCCAGCATTTT.

This clone came up once. The chain couples TRBV15 to TRBJ1-1, with a possible D match to TRBD1 (5 bases). The CDR3 spans 16 residues. Looked up from germline, CDR1 is LNHNV and CDR2 is YYDKDF (reference sequence). Deletions cut 0 bases from V and 0 bases from J, with 11 bases between. CDR3: CATSRDPRTLNTEAFF. CDR3 coding DNA: TGTGCCACCAGCAGAGATCCCAGGACATTGAACACTGAAGCTTTCTTT.

This chain connects TRBV11-2 to TRBJ1-1, with D maybe TRBD1 (5 bases). CDR3 size: 14 residues. Germline loops: CDR1 SGHAT, CDR2 FQNNGV. Trimming took off 3 bases at V and 8 bases at J, with 16 bases between the two ends. CDR3 coding DNA: TGTGCCAGCAGCTTTTCCAGGGTTGCTGCCGAAGCTTTCTTT. This encodes CASSFSRVAAEAFF.

This clone appeared a single time. The V and J genes are TRBV7-7 and TRBJ1-2; D unclear. Germline V gene lookup returns CDR1 SSHAT and CDR2 FNYEAQ (reference sequence). The CDR3 consists of 15 residues. The V and J ends lost 1 base and 5 bases respectively, with 14 bases between them. The CDR3 DNA follows: TGTGCCAGCAGCTTAGACACCAGAGCGGGGTATGGCTACACCTTC. Amino acids: CASSLDTRAGYGYTF.

This chain links TRBV6-1 with TRBJ1-2; a weak D match, TRBD1 (6 bases). The V end was cut by 6 bases, the J end by 4 bases, with 9 bases between. CDR1 is MNHNS, CDR2 SASEGT, per germline. The CDR3 has 12 amino acids. The chain's CDR3 is CASRTGSYGYTF. CDR3 DNA sequence: TGTGCCAGCAGAACAGGGAGCTATGGCTACACCTTC.

The chain carries TRBV27 and TRBJ2-7; TRBD1 matches 7 bases. The length of the CDR3 is 15 residues. V was pared by 5 bases and J by 1 base, with 8 bases of the junction left unmatched. Per the germline V gene, CDR1 is MNHEY and CDR2 is SMNVEV (reference sequence). The CDR3 bases are TGTGCCAGCAGTCCGGGACAGTACCCTTCCTACGAGCAGTACTTC. The encoded protein is CASSPGQYPSYEQYF.

The chain links TRBV5-1 to TRBJ2-1; 15 bases line up with TRBD2. This CDR3 is built from 16 residues. The germline V gene has CDR1 SGHRS and CDR2 YFSETQ. J lost 8 bases, V lost 3 bases, and 6 bases had no gene match. Here the CDR3 DNA reads TGCGCCAGCAGCTGGACTAGCGGGAGGGCCATGGATGAGCAGTTCTTC. Its protein product is CASSWTSGRAMDEQFF.

V and J are TRBV6-5 and TRBJ2-7; 12 nucleotides match TRBD1. The CDR3 is made up of 13 amino acids. The ends lost 5 bases at V and 9 bases at J; junction bases unmatched: 5. Germline CDR1 and CDR2: MNHEY and SVGAGI. The CDR3 sequence: CASSRGQGARQYF. CDR3 coding DNA: TGTGCCAGCAGTAGGGGACAGGGGGCACGGCAGTACTTC.

This chain uses TRBV28 with TRBJ2-7, with 8 bases aligning to TRBD2. Unmatched junction bases numbered 8, after V lost 5 bases and J lost 2 bases. CDR1 is MDHEN and CDR2 is SYDVKM in the germline V gene. The CDR3 contains 15 residues. CDR3 amino acids: CASSPVGTRPYEQYF. The CDR3 bases are TGTGCCAGCAGTCCCGTCGGGACTAGACCCTACGAGCAGTACTTC.

This clone was counted only a few times. The chain uses TRBV2 and TRBJ1-6, with D perhaps TRBD1 (6 bases). V dropped 6 bases and J dropped 9 bases, with 15 bases sitting between them. Germline V gene lookup returns CDR1 SNHLY and CDR2 FYNNEI. The CDR3 has 14 residues. The CDR3 nucleotides read TGTGCCAGCAGGGGGGCCCAGGGCGGTTCACCCCTCCACTTT. Translation gives CASRGAQGGSPLHF.

This chain connects TRBV6-5 to TRBJ1-2, with a weak D call TRBD1 (6 bases). CDR1 is MNHEY and CDR2 is SVGAGI in the germline V gene. This CDR3 region has 14 residues. Trimming cost V 5 bases and J 2 bases, with 12 bases left between them. The CDR3 here is CASSPKGVNYGYTF. CDR3 bases: TGTGCCAGCAGTCCCAAGGGGGTAAACTATGGCTACACCTTC.